The present entry profiles one TCR beta chain with its context. Its antigen is still unknown. Excluded: other autoimmune disease, uncontrolled infection, pregnancy or lactation. The sequenced template was RNA, covering the TCR beta CDR3 region. RT-PCR was first run with HTBI primers, then multiplex PCR in a second round. TCRdb itself ran the multiplex PCR reads through MiXCR, one entry per CDR3 protein. The sample has some 380,000 distinct CDR3 sequences; over 15% are singletons. Trimming shortened V by 4 bases and J by 1 base, and 7 bases separated the two germline ends. Per germline, CDR1 MRHNA and CDR2 SNTAGT. The CDR3 has 13 amino acids. The data stem from a study of Graves' ophthalmopathy and Graves' hyperthyroidism. General study results and limits: Detected in blood as well were most expanded thyroid clonotypes with frequency above 0.001.

Sequencing was carried out using peripheral blood. This receptor was identified in a woman between 18 and 29 years old with stable Graves' hyperthyroidism. The J gene is TRBJ1-1, the V gene TRBV6-4; D is perhaps TRBD1 (5 bases). CDR3 DNA sequence: TGTGCCAGCAGTGCACAGGAGAACACTGAAGCTTTCTTT. The encoded protein is CASSAQENTEAFF.